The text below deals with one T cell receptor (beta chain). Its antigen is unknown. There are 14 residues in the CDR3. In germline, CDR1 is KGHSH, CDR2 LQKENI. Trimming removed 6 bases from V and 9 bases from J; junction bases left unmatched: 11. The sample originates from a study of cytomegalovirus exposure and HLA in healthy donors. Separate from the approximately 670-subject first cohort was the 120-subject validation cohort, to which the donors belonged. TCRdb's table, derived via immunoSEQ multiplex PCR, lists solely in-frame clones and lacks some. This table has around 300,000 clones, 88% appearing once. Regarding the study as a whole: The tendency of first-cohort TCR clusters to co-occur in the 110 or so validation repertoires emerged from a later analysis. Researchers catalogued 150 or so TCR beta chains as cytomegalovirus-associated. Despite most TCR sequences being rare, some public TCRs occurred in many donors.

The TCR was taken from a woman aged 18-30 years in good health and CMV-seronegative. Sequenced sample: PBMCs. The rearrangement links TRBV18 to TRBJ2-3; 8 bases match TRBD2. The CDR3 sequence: CASSGGSGRRTQYF. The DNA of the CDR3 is TGTGCCAGCTCCGGGGGAAGCGGGAGACGGACGCAGTATTTT.